The 19 T cell receptor beta chains given below trace back to one sample, sequenced in a study of T cells in Graves' hyperthyroidism and ophthalmopathy. Researchers amplified the TCR beta CDR3 regions from RNA transcripts. TCR CDR3 underwent first-round RT-PCR with the HTBI primer set. From the multiplex PCR reads, TCRdb called clonotypes with MiXCR, one entry per CDR3 protein. The sample lists fewer than 700,000 distinct CDR3 sequences, roughly 17% seen once, with under 20% in the top ten. Material for sequencing was blood. The origin of the receptors is a woman under 30 with Graves' ophthalmopathy.

The chain uses TRBV19 and TRBJ1-5; the D is unclear. Germline CDR1 LNHDA, CDR2 SQIVND (reference sequence). Trimming removed 3 bases from V and 6 bases from J, with 12 bases in between. The CDR3 spans 14 residues. CDR3 in DNA: TGTGCCAGTAGTATCGAAGGGTTCGGTCAGCCCCAGCATTTT. As protein: CASSIEGFGQPQHF.

The chain couples TRBV25-1 to TRBJ1-5; possibly TRBD1 for D (5 bases). Germline values: CDR1 MGHDK, CDR2 SYGVNS. Between the trimmed V and J ends, which lost 10 bases and 4 bases, there was a span of 14 bases. This CDR3 is built from 13 residues. CDR3 amino acids: CATGNGGNQPQHF. In nucleotides, the CDR3 is TGTGCCACCGGTAATGGGGGGAATCAGCCCCAGCATTTT.

The chain combines TRBV7-6 with TRBJ2-1; D gene uncertain. From germline, CDR1 is SGHVS and CDR2 FNYEAQ. The CDR3 consists of 14 residues. The V end was cut by 4 bases, the J end by 0 bases, with 7 bases between. CDR3 bases: TGTGCCAGCAGCTCGACGAGCTCCTACAATGAGCAGTTCTTC. Its translation is CASSSTSSYNEQFF.

This clonotype occurred a few times. The chain joins TRBV18 to TRBJ1-5, with 7 bases lining up with TRBD1. V shed 3 bases and J 6 bases; nucleotides not matched to a gene: 8. Germline V lookup: CDR1 KGHSH, CDR2 LQKENI. The CDR3 length is 15 residues. The CDR3: CASSPPGGVAQPQHF. The CDR3 DNA reads TGTGCCAGCTCACCTCCAGGGGGGGTCGCTCAGCCCCAGCATTTT.

As for this clonotype: The junction and the germline gene differ at one end; a read error may be behind it. The rearrangement links TRBV5-1 to TRBJ2-7, with TRBD2 identical over 8 bases. The CDR3 contains 15 residues. Germline loops: CDR1 SGHRS, CDR2 YFSETQ. The CDR3 DNA reads TGCGCCAGCAGCCGTGTAGCGGGAAGCTCCCACGAGCAGTACTTC. This sequence encodes CASSRVAGSSHEQYF.

V is TRBV28 and J is TRBJ1-2, with D uncertain. Germline-derived CDR1 and CDR2 are MDHEN and SYDVKM. The V end lost 5 bases, the J end lost 1 base, and 14 bases lay between the germline ends. This CDR3 comprises 15 residues. In nucleotides, the CDR3 is TGTGCCAGCAGTGAATTCAACAATCTTAACTATGGCTACACCTTC. Translation: CASSEFNNLNYGYTF.

This clonotype has a count of ten or more. J is TRBJ2-3 and V is TRBV30; 11 bases are shared with TRBD2. This CDR3 is built from 17 residues. V gave up 1 base and J gave up 7 bases; unmatched junction bases: 13. Germline V lookup: CDR1 GTSNPN, CDR2 SVGIG (reference sequence). In DNA, the CDR3 is TGTGCCTGGAGTGGGATCGGGACTAGCGGCACGGGATATACGCAGTATTTT. Its protein product is CAWSGIGTSGTGYTQYF.

The chain recombines TRBV4-2 with TRBJ1-1, with 7 positions matching TRBD1. CDR1 is LGHNA and CDR2 is YNFKEQ in the germline V gene. J gave up 1 base and V 3 bases, and 11 bases lay outside the gene matches. The CDR3 contains 17 residues. The CDR3: CASSHLRTGTENTEAFF. In DNA form, the CDR3 reads TGTGCCAGCAGCCATCTAAGAACCGGGACAGAGAACACTGAAGCTTTCTTT.

CDR3 sequence (DNA): TGTGCCAGCAGCTTGATGAAGGGGGCGCTGGGCGGGGAGCTGTTTTTT. This gives the protein CASSLMKGALGGELFF. This chain joins TRBV7-2 and TRBJ2-2; TRBD1 matches 7 bases. Germline values: CDR1 SGHTA, CDR2 FQGNSA. The V gene end was trimmed by 3 bases and the J gene end by 7 bases; junction bases not matched to a gene: 11. This CDR3 contains 16 residues.

On this clonotype: A single base separates this from a much larger clone, so it may be a read error. The chain is built from TRBV6-2 or TRBV6-3 and TRBJ2-1; 13 nucleotides align to TRBD2. Per germline, CDR1 MNHEY and CDR2 SVGEGT. The CDR3 is 16 residues long. Here the CDR3 DNA reads TGTGCCAGCAGTCGGACTAGCGGGAGATTCTACAATGAGCGGTTCTTC. Its protein is CASSRTSGRFYNERFF.

Only one count was recorded for this clonotype. This chain joins TRBV19 and TRBJ2-2, with TRBD1 identical over 10 bases. J lost 5 bases, V lost 3 bases, and 12 bases had no gene match. From germline, CDR1 is LNHDA and CDR2 SQIVND (reference sequence). The CDR3 length is 18 residues. The chain's CDR3 is CASSIRRVRTGGTGELFF. The CDR3 DNA reads TGTGCCAGTAGTATCCGCAGAGTACGGACAGGGGGGACCGGGGAGCTGTTTTTT. The entire variable domain, with the rest obtained from reference TRBV19 and TRBJ2-2, is as follows: DGGITQSPKYLFRKEGQNVTLSCEQNLNHDAMYWYRQDPGQGLRLIYYSQIVNDFQKGDIAEGYSVSREKKESFPLTVTSAQKNPTAFYLCASSIRRVRTGGTGELFFGEGSRLTVL.

The chain joins TRBV19 to TRBJ1-5; 10 nucleotides line up with TRBD1. Per the germline V gene, CDR1 is LNHDA and CDR2 is SQIVND (reference sequence). J gave up 5 bases and V 1 base, and 8 bases lay outside the gene matches. The CDR3 is 17 amino acids. The CDR3 reads CASSIGSGTGAYQPQHF. The CDR3 nucleotides read TGTGCCAGTAGTATAGGCTCTGGGACAGGGGCCTATCAGCCCCAGCATTTT.

This sequence joins TRBV28 and TRBJ1-5; D is possibly TRBD1 (6 bases). The CDR3 consists of 12 residues. Germline CDR1 is MDHEN and CDR2 is SYDVKM. Trimming removed 6 bases at V and 9 bases at J, with 12 bases between. Here the CDR3 reads CASRGGGRPQHF. The CDR3 region has the DNA TGTGCCAGCAGGGGGGGGGGCCGGCCCCAGCATTTT.

The chain carries TRBV7-6 and TRBJ1-4; tentatively, D is TRBD1 (5 bases). CDR1 and CDR2 (germline): SGHVS, FNYEAQ. With 5 bases removed from V and 1 base from J, the gap between germline ends came to 11 bases. CDR3 length: 15 amino acids. CDR3 sequence (DNA): TGTGCCAGCAGCGCGACAGAGCGAACTAATGAAAAACTGTTTTTT. Translated, it gives CASSATERTNEKLFF.

This clonotype was found many times. The rearrangement links TRBV28 to TRBJ1-1, with D perhaps TRBD1 (6 bases). Germline-derived CDR1 and CDR2 are MDHEN and SYDVKM. This CDR3 contains 15 residues. The V end was cut by 7 bases, the J end by 6 bases, with 21 bases between. Written as DNA, the CDR3 is TGTGCCAGCACCCGAGGAGACAGGATAGGAGCTGAAGCTTTCTTT. As protein: CASTRGDRIGAEAFF.

The chain links TRBV4-2 to TRBJ2-1; a weak D match, TRBD2 (5 bases). In germline, CDR1 is LGHNA, CDR2 YNFKEQ. The V end lost 2 bases, the J end lost 11 bases, and 16 bases lay between the germline ends. CDR3 size: 14 residues. DNA of the CDR3: TGTGCCAGCAGCCAACTCGCGGCGGGCTTTAAGCAGTTCTTC. It translates to CASSQLAAGFKQFF.

This clonotype was counted between two and nine times. The chain employs TRBV28 and TRBJ1-2; the D gene is possibly TRBD1 (5 bases). The length of the CDR3 is 12 residues. Trimming pared 8 bases from V and 8 bases from J, leaving 15 bases between. Germline CDR1 and CDR2: MDHEN and SYDVKM. The CDR3 here is CASSIGAGGYTF. CDR3 nucleotides: TGTGCCAGCTCCATTGGGGCAGGAGGCTACACCTTC.

This clonotype has at least ten counts. The chain couples TRBV5-1 to TRBJ1-2; D gene unclear. The V end lost 0 bases, the J end lost 7 bases, and 16 bases lay between the germline ends. Looked up from germline, CDR1 is SGHRS and CDR2 is YFSETQ. The CDR3 spans 15 residues. The CDR3 reads CASSLVGGLGSGYTF. The DNA for the CDR3 is TGCGCCAGCAGCTTGGTCGGTGGCCTAGGATCTGGCTACACCTTC.

This clonotype was seen repeatedly, ten times or more. This chain connects TRBV4-1 to TRBJ2-7, with 7 bases aligning to TRBD1. The CDR3 is 15 amino acids. Germline V gene sequence: CDR1 MGHRA, CDR2 YSYEKL. The V segment lost 2 bases and the J segment 2 bases; nucleotides outside the gene matches: 6. CDR3: CASSQTRTGTYEQYF. For the CDR3, the DNA is TGCGCCAGCAGCCAAACCCGGACAGGTACCTACGAGCAGTACTTC.